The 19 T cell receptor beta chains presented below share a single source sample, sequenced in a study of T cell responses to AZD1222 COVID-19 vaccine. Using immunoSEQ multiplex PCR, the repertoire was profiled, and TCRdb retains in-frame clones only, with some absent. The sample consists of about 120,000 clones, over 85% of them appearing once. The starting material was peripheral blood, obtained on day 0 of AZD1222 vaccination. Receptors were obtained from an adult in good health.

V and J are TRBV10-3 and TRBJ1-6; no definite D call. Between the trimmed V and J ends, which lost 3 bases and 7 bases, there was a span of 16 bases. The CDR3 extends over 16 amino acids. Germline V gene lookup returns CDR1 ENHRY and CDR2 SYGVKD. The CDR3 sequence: CAISESGFRRNSPLHF. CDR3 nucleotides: TGTGCCATCAGTGAATCGGGATTTAGAAGGAATTCACCCCTCCACTTT.

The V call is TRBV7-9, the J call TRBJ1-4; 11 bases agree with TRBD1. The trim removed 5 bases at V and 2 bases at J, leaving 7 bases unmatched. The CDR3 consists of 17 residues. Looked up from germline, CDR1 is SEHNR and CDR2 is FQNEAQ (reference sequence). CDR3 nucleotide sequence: TGTGCCAGCAGCCGCCGGGACAGGGGGGGCACTAATGAAAAACTGTTTTTT. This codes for CASSRRDRGGTNEKLFF.

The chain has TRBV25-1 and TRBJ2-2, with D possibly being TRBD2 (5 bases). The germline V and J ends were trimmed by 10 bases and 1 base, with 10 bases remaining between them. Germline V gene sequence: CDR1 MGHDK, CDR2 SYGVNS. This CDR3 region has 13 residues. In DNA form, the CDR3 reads TGTGCCACCCACGGGATGAACACCGGGGAGCTGTTTTTT. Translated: CATHGMNTGELFF. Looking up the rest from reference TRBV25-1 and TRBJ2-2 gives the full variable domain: EADIYQTPRYLVIGTGKKITLECSQTMGHDKMYWYQQDPGMELHLIHYSYGVNSTEKGDLSSESTVSRIRTEHFPLTLESARPSHTSQYLCATHGMNTGELFFGEGSRLTVL.

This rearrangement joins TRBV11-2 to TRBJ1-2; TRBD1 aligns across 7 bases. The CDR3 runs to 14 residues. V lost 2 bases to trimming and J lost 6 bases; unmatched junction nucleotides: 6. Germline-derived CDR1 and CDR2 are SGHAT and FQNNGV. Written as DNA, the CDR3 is TGTGCCAGCAGCTTACGGGAGGGGGCAGATGGCTACACCTTC. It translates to CASSLREGADGYTF.

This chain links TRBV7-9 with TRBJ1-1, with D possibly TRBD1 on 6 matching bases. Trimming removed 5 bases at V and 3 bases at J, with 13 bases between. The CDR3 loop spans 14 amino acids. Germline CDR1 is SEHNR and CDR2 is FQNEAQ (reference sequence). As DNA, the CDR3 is TGTGCCAGCAGCCCCACTGGGGGCCACACTGAAGCTTTCTTT. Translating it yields CASSPTGGHTEAFF.

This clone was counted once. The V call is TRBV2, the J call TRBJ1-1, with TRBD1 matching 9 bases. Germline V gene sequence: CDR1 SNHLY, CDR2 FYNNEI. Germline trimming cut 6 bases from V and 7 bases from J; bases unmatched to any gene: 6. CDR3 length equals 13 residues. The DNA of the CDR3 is TGTGCCAGCAGAGAGGACAGGGGCGATGAAGCTTTCTTT. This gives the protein CASREDRGDEAFF.

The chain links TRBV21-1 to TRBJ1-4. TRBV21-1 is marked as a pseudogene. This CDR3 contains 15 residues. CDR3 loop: CASSKLRDHGEKLFF. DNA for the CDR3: TGTGCCAGCAGCAAGCTCCGGGACCACGGGGAAAAACTGTTTTTT.

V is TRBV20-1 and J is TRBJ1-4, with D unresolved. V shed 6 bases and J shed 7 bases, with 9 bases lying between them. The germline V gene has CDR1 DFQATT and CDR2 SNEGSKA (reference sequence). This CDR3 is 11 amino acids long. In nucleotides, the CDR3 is TGCAGTGCGGGTGTCGCTGAAAAACTGTTTTTT. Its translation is CSAGVAEKLFF.

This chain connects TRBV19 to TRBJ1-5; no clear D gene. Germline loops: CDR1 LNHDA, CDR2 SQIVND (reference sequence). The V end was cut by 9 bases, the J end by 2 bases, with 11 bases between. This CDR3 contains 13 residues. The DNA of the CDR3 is TGTGCCAGCAATGCGTGGGGCAATCAGCCCCAGCATTTT. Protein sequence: CASNAWGNQPQHF.

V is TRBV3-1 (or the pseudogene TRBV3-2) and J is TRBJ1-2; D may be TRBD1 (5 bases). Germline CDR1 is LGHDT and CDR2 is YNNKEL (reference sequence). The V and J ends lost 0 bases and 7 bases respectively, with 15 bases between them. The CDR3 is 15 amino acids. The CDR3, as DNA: TGTGCCAGCAGCCAAGATTCCGGACAACGCAGTGGCTACACCTTC. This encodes CASSQDSGQRSGYTF.

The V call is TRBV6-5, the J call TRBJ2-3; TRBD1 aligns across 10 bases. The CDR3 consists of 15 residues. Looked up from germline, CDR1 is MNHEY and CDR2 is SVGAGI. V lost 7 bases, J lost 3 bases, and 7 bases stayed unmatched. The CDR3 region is CASTAGTGDTDTQYF. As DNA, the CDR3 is TGTGCCAGCACAGCCGGGACAGGGGATACAGATACGCAGTATTTT.

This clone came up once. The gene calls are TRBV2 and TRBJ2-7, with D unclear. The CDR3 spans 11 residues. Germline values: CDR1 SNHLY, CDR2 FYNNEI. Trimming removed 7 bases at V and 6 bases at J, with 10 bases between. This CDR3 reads CASNREGEQYF. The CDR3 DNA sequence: TGTGCCAGCAACCGCGAAGGCGAGCAGTACTTC. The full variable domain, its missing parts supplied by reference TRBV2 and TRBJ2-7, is EPEVTQTPSHQVTQMGQEVILRCVPISNHLYFYWYRQILGQKVEFLVSFYNNEISEKSEIFDDQFSVERPDGSNFTLKIRSTKLEDSAMYFCASNREGEQYFGPGTRLTVT.

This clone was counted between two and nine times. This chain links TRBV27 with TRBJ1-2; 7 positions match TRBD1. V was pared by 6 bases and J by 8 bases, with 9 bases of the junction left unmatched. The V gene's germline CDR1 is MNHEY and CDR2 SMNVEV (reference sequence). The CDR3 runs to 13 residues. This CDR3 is CASRPGGGIGYTF. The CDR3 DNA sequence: TGTGCCAGCAGGCCAGGGGGAGGTATAGGCTACACCTTC.

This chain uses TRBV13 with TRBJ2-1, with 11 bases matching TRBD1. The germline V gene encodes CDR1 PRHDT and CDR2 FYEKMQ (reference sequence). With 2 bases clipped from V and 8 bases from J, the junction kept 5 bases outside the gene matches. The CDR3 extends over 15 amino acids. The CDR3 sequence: CASSLPGQGVDEQFF. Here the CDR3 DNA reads TGTGCCAGCAGCTTACCGGGACAGGGGGTCGATGAGCAGTTCTTC.

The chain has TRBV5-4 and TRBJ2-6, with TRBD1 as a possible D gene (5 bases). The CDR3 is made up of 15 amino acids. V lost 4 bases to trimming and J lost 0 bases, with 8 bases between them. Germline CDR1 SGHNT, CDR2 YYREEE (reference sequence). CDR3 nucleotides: TGTGCCAGCAGCCATCAGGGCTCTGGGGCCAACGTCCTGACTTTC. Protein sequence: CASSHQGSGANVLTF.

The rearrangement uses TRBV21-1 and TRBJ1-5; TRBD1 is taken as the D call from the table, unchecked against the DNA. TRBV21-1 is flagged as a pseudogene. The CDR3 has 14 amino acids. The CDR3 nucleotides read TGTGCCAGCAGACAGGGGAATAGCAATCAGCCCCAGCATTTT. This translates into CASRQGNSNQPQHF.

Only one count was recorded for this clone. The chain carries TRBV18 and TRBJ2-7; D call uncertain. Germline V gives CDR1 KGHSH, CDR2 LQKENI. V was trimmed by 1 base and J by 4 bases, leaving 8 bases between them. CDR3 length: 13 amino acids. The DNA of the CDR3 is TGTGCCAGCTCACCACTGTCCCGTTACGAGCAGTACTTC. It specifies CASSPLSRYEQYF. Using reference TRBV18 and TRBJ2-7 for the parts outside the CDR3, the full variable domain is NAGVMQNPRHLVRRRGQEARLRCSPMKGHSHVYWYRQLPEEGLKFMVYLQKENIIDESGMPKERFSAEFPKEGPSILRIQQVVRGDSAAYFCASSPLSRYEQYFGPGTRLTVT.

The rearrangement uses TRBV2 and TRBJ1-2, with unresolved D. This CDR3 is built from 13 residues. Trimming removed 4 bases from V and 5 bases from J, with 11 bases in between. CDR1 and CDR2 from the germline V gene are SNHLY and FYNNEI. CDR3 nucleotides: TGTGCCAGCAGTGGGACGGTGGGATATGGCTACACCTTC. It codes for CASSGTVGYGYTF.

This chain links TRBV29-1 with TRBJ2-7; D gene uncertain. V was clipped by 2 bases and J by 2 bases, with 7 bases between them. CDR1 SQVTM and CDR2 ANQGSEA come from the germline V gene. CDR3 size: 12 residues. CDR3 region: CSVEMSTYEQYF. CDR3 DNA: TGCAGCGTTGAAATGTCAACCTACGAGCAGTACTTC.